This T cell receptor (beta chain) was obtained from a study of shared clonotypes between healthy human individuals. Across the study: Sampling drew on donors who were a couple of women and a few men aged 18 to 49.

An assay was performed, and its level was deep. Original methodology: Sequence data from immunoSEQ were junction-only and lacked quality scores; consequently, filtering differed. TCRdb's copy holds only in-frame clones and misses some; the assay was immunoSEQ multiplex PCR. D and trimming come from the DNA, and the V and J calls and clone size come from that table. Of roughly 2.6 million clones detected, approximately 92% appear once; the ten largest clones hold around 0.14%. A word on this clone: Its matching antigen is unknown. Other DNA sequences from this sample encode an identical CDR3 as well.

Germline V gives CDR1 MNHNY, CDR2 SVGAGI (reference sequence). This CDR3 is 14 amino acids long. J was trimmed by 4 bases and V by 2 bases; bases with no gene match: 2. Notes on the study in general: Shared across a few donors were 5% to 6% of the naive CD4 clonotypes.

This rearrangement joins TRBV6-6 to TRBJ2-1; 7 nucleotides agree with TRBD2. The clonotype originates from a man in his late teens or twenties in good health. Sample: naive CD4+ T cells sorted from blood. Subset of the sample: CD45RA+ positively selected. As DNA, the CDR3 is TGTGCCAGCAGTTACACGGGGGGATACAATGAGCAGTTCTTC. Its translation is CASSYTGGYNEQFF.